The 8 T cell receptor beta chains given below trace back to one sample, sequenced in a study of T cell changes during pregnancy in multiple sclerosis. Profiled with immunoSEQ multiplex PCR; TCRdb holds only in-frame clones, not every one. This sample has under 75,000 clones, with around nine tenths found just once. The source was peripheral blood, collected in the third trimester of pregnancy. These receptors were taken from a female donor in good health, enrolled as a control in a pregnancy study.

This clone was counted between two and nine times. The chain recombines TRBV4-1 with TRBJ1-1, with 7 bases identical to TRBD1. J gave up 7 bases and V 5 bases, and 13 bases lay outside the gene matches. This CDR3 contains 15 residues. Germline V gives CDR1 MGHRA, CDR2 YSYEKL. The CDR3 sequence is CASSYPTGTAFEAFF. The CDR3 bases are TGCGCCAGCAGCTACCCTACCGGGACAGCGTTTGAAGCTTTCTTT.

This chain joins TRBV4-2 and TRBJ2-1; weak D call: TRBD1 (5 bases). V lost 0 bases and J 0 bases, leaving 9 bases between the germline ends. CDR1 and CDR2 (germline): LGHNA, YNFKEQ. There are 16 residues in the CDR3. The CDR3 bases are TGTGCCAGCAGCCAAGAGACAGCGACCTCCTACAATGAGCAGTTCTTC. Residues: CASSQETATSYNEQFF.

V gene TRBV7-9 combines with J gene TRBJ1-5, with a weak D call TRBD1 (5 bases). Germline-derived CDR1 and CDR2 are SEHNR and FQNEAQ (reference sequence). The CDR3 has 11 amino acids. V lost 11 bases and J 7 bases, leaving 12 bases between the germline ends. The CDR3 DNA reads TGTGCCCTGGGGGGGGACCAGCCCCAGCATTTT. Protein product: CALGGDQPQHF. The full variable domain, rest sourced from reference TRBV7-9 and TRBJ1-5, is DTGVSQNPRHKITKRGQNVTFRCDPISEHNRLYWYRQTLGQGPEFLTYFQNEAQLEKSRLLSDRFSAERPKGSFSTLEIQRTEQGDSAMYLCALGGDQPQHFGDGTRLSIL.

The chain is built from TRBV5-6 and TRBJ2-7, with 7 bases aligning to TRBD1. Trimming took 3 bases from V and 2 from J; bases not matched to a gene: 8. This CDR3 is 15 amino acids long. Germline lookup yields CDR1 SGHDT and CDR2 YYEEEE. The CDR3 is CASSSRTGWAYEQYF. The CDR3 region has the DNA TGTGCCAGCAGCTCACGGACAGGATGGGCCTACGAGCAGTACTTC.

The rearrangement links TRBV19 to TRBJ1-2; 7 bases are a match to TRBD1. The ends lost 4 bases at V and 2 bases at J; junction bases unmatched: 7. There are 15 residues in the CDR3. Germline V gives CDR1 LNHDA, CDR2 SQIVND (reference sequence). This CDR3 reads CASSTPDRANYGYTF. The CDR3, as DNA: TGTGCCAGTAGTACTCCCGACAGGGCCAACTATGGCTACACCTTC.

This chain joins TRBV7-9 and TRBJ2-7, with D possibly matching TRBD1 (5 bases). The CDR3 contains 14 residues. In germline, CDR1 is SEHNR, CDR2 FQNEAQ (reference sequence). Trimming pared 5 bases from V and 2 bases from J, leaving 13 bases between. This CDR3 reads CASSNQGNPYEQYF. CDR3 DNA: TGTGCCAGCAGCAATCAGGGAAACCCCTACGAGCAGTACTTC.

The CDR3 sequence is CATTVTGELFF. CDR3 coding DNA: TGTGCCACGACAGTCACCGGGGAGCTGTTTTTT. The chain has TRBV10-3 and TRBJ2-2, with TRBD1 as a possible D gene (5 bases). The CDR3 runs 11 residues. Deletions cut 10 bases from V and 4 bases from J, with 7 bases between. Per the germline V gene, CDR1 is ENHRY and CDR2 is SYGVKD.

The genes are TRBV9 and TRBJ2-5, with a tentative D call TRBD2 (6 bases). Germline V CDR1 and CDR2: SGDLS, YYNGEE. The CDR3 runs to 15 residues. Between the trimmed V and J ends, which lost 0 bases and 0 bases, there was a span of 9 bases. Here the CDR3 DNA reads TGTGCCAGCAGCGTAGCTGGGGGGAACCAAGAGACCCAGTACTTC. Translated: CASSVAGGNQETQYF.